The 27 T cell receptor beta chains given below trace back to one sample, sequenced in a study of blood T cell repertoires in COVID-19. Profiling relied on immunoSEQ multiplex PCR, and the TCRdb table lists in-frame clones only, not all of them. The data contain roughly 290,000 clones, around 89% of them singletons. The sample consisted of PBMCs or T cells enriched from blood (not recorded which). The receptor set was obtained from a woman under 30 with acute COVID-19.

This chain links TRBV2 with TRBJ2-5; maybe TRBD1 (6 bases). V lost 5 bases and J lost 1, with 14 bases in between. The CDR3 has 15 amino acids. Germline-derived CDR1 and CDR2 are SNHLY and FYNNEI. CDR3 residues: CASSLQGAPQETQYF. The DNA of the CDR3 is TGTGCCAGCAGTCTACAGGGCGCCCCCCAAGAGACCCAGTACTTC. The full variable domain, its missing parts supplied by reference TRBV2 and TRBJ2-5, is EPEVTQTPSHQVTQMGQEVILRCVPISNHLYFYWYRQILGQKVEFLVSFYNNEISEKSEIFDDQFSVERPDGSNFTLKIRSTKLEDSAMYFCASSLQGAPQETQYFGPGTRLLVL.

The J gene is TRBJ2-3, the V gene TRBV5-1, with 11 bases fitting TRBD2. CDR3 length: 16 residues. Germline lookup yields CDR1 SGHRS and CDR2 YFSETQ. V lost 3 bases and J lost 1; bases outside the gene matches: 4. DNA of the CDR3: TGCGCCAGCAGCTGGATGGGACTAGCGGGCACAGATACGCAGTATTTT. It specifies CASSWMGLAGTDTQYF.

The chain recombines TRBV28 with TRBJ2-7; D unresolved. The CDR3 runs to 14 residues. Trimming removed 2 bases from V and 5 bases from J, with 13 bases in between. Germline V gene lookup returns CDR1 MDHEN and CDR2 SYDVKM. The CDR3 loop reads CASSLRNTDNEQYF. Here the CDR3 DNA reads TGTGCCAGCAGTTTACGTAACACCGACAACGAGCAGTACTTC.

The chain combines TRBV25-1 with TRBJ1-2, with D perhaps matching TRBD1 (5 bases). The CDR3 is 15 amino acids. Trimming removed 2 bases from V and 4 bases from J, with 14 bases in between. CDR1 MGHDK and CDR2 SYGVNS come from the germline V gene. The CDR3 sequence is CASSERSQGLYGYTF. The CDR3 bases are TGTGCCAGCAGTGAAAGAAGCCAGGGCCTCTATGGCTACACCTTC.

J is TRBJ1-2 and V is TRBV28; D gene unclear. The V end lost 6 bases, the J end lost 5 bases, and 16 bases lay between the germline ends. This CDR3 contains 14 residues. CDR1 is MDHEN, CDR2 SYDVKM, per germline. Here the CDR3 reads CASRALGLRYGYTF. Here the CDR3 DNA reads TGTGCCAGCAGAGCCCTCGGCCTGAGGTATGGCTACACCTTC.

This clone has just one count. The rearrangement uses TRBV30 and TRBJ1-4, with D hard to call. The CDR3 length is 12 residues. From germline, CDR1 is GTSNPN and CDR2 SVGIG (reference sequence). The V end was cut by 6 bases, the J end by 3 bases, with 8 bases between. For the CDR3, the DNA is TGTGCCTGTCAGACACCTAATGAAAAACTGTTTTTT. Residues: CACQTPNEKLFF.

This CDR3 is CASQGTDTDTQYF. CDR3 bases: TGTGCCAGTCAGGGGACCGACACAGATACGCAGTATTTT. This rearrangement joins TRBV6-4 to TRBJ2-3, with TRBD1 as a possible D gene (6 bases). The V and J ends lost 9 bases and 2 bases respectively, with 12 bases between them. CDR1 MRHNA and CDR2 SNTAGT come from the germline V gene. The CDR3 totals 13 residues.

The chain combines TRBV19 with TRBJ1-2; 7 positions agree with TRBD1. V lost 2 bases and J lost 2; bases outside the gene matches: 8. The CDR3 extends over 16 amino acids. Germline V gene data show CDR1 as LNHDA and CDR2 as SQIVND (reference sequence). CDR3 nucleotide sequence: TGTGCCAGTAGTATAAGGGACAGAAGAAGAAACTATGGCTACACCTTC. Translating gives CASSIRDRRRNYGYTF.

This chain links TRBV30 with TRBJ2-2, with D tentatively TRBD1 (5 bases). Trimming stripped 4 bases from V and 2 bases from J, with 11 bases between. This CDR3 region has 14 residues. Germline assignment: CDR1 GTSNPN and CDR2 SVGIG (reference sequence). DNA of the CDR3: TGTGCCTGGAACACAGGTTTCAACACCGGGGAGCTGTTTTTT. This gives the protein CAWNTGFNTGELFF.

The rearrangement joins TRBV6-4 to TRBJ2-1; D is unclear. There are 15 residues in the CDR3. Trimming removed 5 bases from V and 4 bases from J, with 15 bases in between. The germline V gene has CDR1 MRHNA and CDR2 SNTAGT. The CDR3 nucleotides read TGTGCCAGCAGTTATTTAGCTGGAGAGTACAATGAGCAGTTCTTC. It translates to CASSYLAGEYNEQFF.

This clone came up once. V is TRBV5-4 and J is TRBJ2-7; a possible D gene is TRBD2 (6 bases). The germline V gene has CDR1 SGHNT and CDR2 YYREEE (reference sequence). Trimming pared 5 bases from V and 0 bases from J, leaving 12 bases between. The CDR3 consists of 14 residues. CDR3 sequence: CASRDSGSSYEQYF. The CDR3 coding sequence is TGTGCCAGCAGAGATAGCGGAAGCTCCTACGAGCAGTACTTC.

The genes are TRBV7-9 and TRBJ2-7, with 7 bases matching TRBD1. This CDR3 comprises 12 residues. V shed 6 bases and J 12 bases; nucleotides not matched to a gene: 11. The germline V gene encodes CDR1 SEHNR and CDR2 FQNEAQ (reference sequence). The CDR3 here is CASRTDREIWYF. Here the CDR3 DNA reads TGTGCCAGCAGAACAGACAGGGAAATATGGTACTTC. Drawing the rest from reference TRBV7-9 and TRBJ2-7, the complete variable domain is DTGVSQNPRHKITKRGQNVTFRCDPISEHNRLYWYRQTLGQGPEFLTYFQNEAQLEKSRLLSDRFSAERPKGSFSTLEIQRTEQGDSAMYLCASRTDREIWYFGPGTRLTVT.

The chain is built from TRBV4-1 and TRBJ1-5, with D possibly being TRBD1 (5 bases). Trimming left V 1 base short and J 5 bases short, with 15 bases between. There are 16 residues in the CDR3. Germline loops: CDR1 MGHRA, CDR2 YSYEKL. Written as DNA, the CDR3 is TGCGCCAGCAGCCAAGTTCCCTTCCAAGGGGATCAGCCCCAGCATTTT. Translating it yields CASSQVPFQGDQPQHF.

This clone was recorded only once. V gene TRBV7-8 combines with J gene TRBJ1-1; TRBD1 agrees at 7 bases. Germline values: CDR1 SGHVS, CDR2 FQNEAQ. The ends lost 5 bases at V and 3 bases at J; junction bases unmatched: 6. The CDR3 runs 14 residues. The DNA for the CDR3 is TGTGCCAGCAGCCCATGGGACAGCGACACTGAAGCTTTCTTT. Translating it yields CASSPWDSDTEAFF. The variable domain in full, with the rest retrieved from reference TRBV7-8 and TRBJ1-1, is GAGVSQSPRYKVAKRGQDVALRCDPISGHVSLFWYQQALGQGPEFLTYFQNEAQLDKSGLPSDRFFAERPEGSVSTLKIQRTQQEDSAVYLCASSPWDSDTEAFFGQGTRLTVV.

As for this clone: The sample has other DNA sequences that encode this CDR3 too. The gene calls are TRBV4-3 and TRBJ2-1, with 11 bases matching TRBD2. Germline values: CDR1 LGHNA, CDR2 YSLEER. The CDR3 is 15 residues long. V trimming: 4 bases; J trimming: 4 bases; junction bases outside the gene matches: 3. The CDR3 here is CASSPGLAVYNEQFF. DNA for the CDR3: TGCGCCAGCAGCCCGGGACTAGCGGTTTACAATGAGCAGTTCTTC.

J is TRBJ2-1 and V is TRBV24-1, with TRBD2 matching 15 bases. CDR1 KGHDR and CDR2 SFDVKD come from the germline V gene. With 0 bases clipped from V and 1 base from J, the junction kept 15 bases outside the gene matches. The CDR3 has 23 residues. The chain's CDR3 is CATSDLGDPGTSGRFASYNEQFF. The CDR3 bases are TGTGCCACCAGTGATTTGGGAGACCCGGGGACTAGCGGGAGGTTTGCGTCCTACAATGAGCAGTTCTTC.

This rearrangement joins TRBV6-5 to TRBJ1-3; 9 bases fit TRBD1. Per germline, CDR1 MNHEY and CDR2 SVGAGI. V lost 2 bases, J lost 1 base, and 0 bases stayed unmatched. This CDR3 is built from 15 residues. In DNA form, the CDR3 reads TGTGCCAGCAGTTACGGGACAGGGTCTGGAAACACCATATATTTT. Encoded protein: CASSYGTGSGNTIYF.

DNA of the CDR3: TGTGCCAGCAGTTACCGGTACCCCCCAAACTATGGCTACACCTTC. Translating it yields CASSYRYPPNYGYTF. The V gene is TRBV6-5, the J gene TRBJ1-2; D gene ambiguous. This CDR3 spans 15 amino acids. From germline, CDR1 is MNHEY and CDR2 SVGAGI. The V and J ends lost 2 bases and 2 bases respectively, with 12 bases between them.

This clone was counted a few times. The gene calls are TRBV5-6 and TRBJ1-2; 7 nucleotides agree with TRBD1. Germline values: CDR1 SGHDT, CDR2 YYEEEE. The V segment lost 3 bases and the J segment 4 bases; nucleotides outside the gene matches: 12. The CDR3 spans 16 residues. For the CDR3, the DNA is TGTGCCAGCAGCTCGAACAGGGGAATGGGCTTCTATGGCTACACCTTC. Translated: CASSSNRGMGFYGYTF.

The chain has TRBV29-1 and TRBJ1-1; D perhaps matches TRBD1 (5 bases). This CDR3 spans 12 amino acids. The germline V gene has CDR1 SQVTM and CDR2 ANQGSEA. The germline V and J ends were trimmed by 7 bases and 7 bases, with 16 bases remaining between them. Here the CDR3 DNA reads TGCAGCGCCGCCCGGCAGGGCAATGAAGCTTTCTTT. Translation gives CSAARQGNEAFF.

The J gene is TRBJ1-1, the V gene TRBV5-5; 7 nucleotides line up with TRBD1. This CDR3 is built from 15 residues. Germline V gives CDR1 SGHKS, CDR2 YYEKEE (reference sequence). The J segment lost 1 base and the V segment lost 3 bases, leaving 6 bases of the junction unmatched. The CDR3 is CASSWRTGENTEAFF. The CDR3 DNA reads TGTGCCAGCAGCTGGAGGACAGGAGAGAACACTGAAGCTTTCTTT.

The chain links TRBV15 to TRBJ2-2, with 14 bases matching TRBD2. V lost 6 bases and J lost 5; bases outside the gene matches: 5. Germline CDR1 LNHNV, CDR2 YYDKDF (reference sequence). The CDR3 extends over 16 amino acids. The CDR3 spells CATSTGTSGRTGELFF. In DNA form, the CDR3 reads TGTGCCACCAGTACCGGGACTAGCGGGAGAACCGGGGAGCTGTTTTTT.

This sequence joins TRBV7-6 and TRBJ1-1; the D gene is possibly TRBD1 (6 bases). The CDR3 length is 17 residues. Trimming stripped 1 base from V and 0 bases from J, with 15 bases between. Looked up from germline, CDR1 is SGHVS and CDR2 is FNYEAQ. The CDR3: CASSLGQAPVMNTEAFF. The CDR3 DNA sequence: TGTGCCAGCAGCTTAGGACAGGCCCCGGTTATGAACACTGAAGCTTTCTTT.

V usage is TRBV30 and J usage is TRBJ1-6; 9 bases agree with TRBD1. J was trimmed by 7 bases and V by 3 bases; bases with no gene match: 7. CDR3 length: 15 amino acids. Germline V gives CDR1 GTSNPN, CDR2 SVGIG (reference sequence). CDR3 sequence: CAWRGRQGVNSPLHF. The CDR3 DNA sequence: TGTGCCTGGAGAGGCCGACAGGGGGTAAATTCACCCCTCCACTTT. Based on the CDR3 plus reference TRBV30 and TRBJ1-6, the full variable domain is SQTIHQWPATLVQPVGSPLSLECTVEGTSNPNLYWYRQAAGRGLQLLFYSVGIGQISSEVPQNLSASRPQDRQFILSSKKLLLSDSGFYLCAWRGRQGVNSPLHFGNGTRLTVT.

This rearrangement joins TRBV28 to TRBJ2-1; 14 bases agree with TRBD2. V dropped 9 bases and J dropped 4; count of bases not matched to a gene: 2. The germline gives CDR1 MDHEN, CDR2 SYDVKM. There are 14 residues in the CDR3. CDR3 loop: CASRTSGRYNEQFF. As DNA, the CDR3 is TGTGCCAGTAGGACTAGCGGGAGGTACAATGAGCAGTTCTTC.

The chain carries TRBV18 and TRBJ2-3; no firm D call. This CDR3 has 13 amino acids. Trimming removed 3 bases from V and 2 bases from J, with 6 bases in between. Germline V gene sequence: CDR1 KGHSH, CDR2 LQKENI. Written as DNA, the CDR3 is TGTGCCAGCTCACCCCCCCACACAGATACGCAGTATTTT. It translates to CASSPPHTDTQYF.

This clone was counted once. The J gene is TRBJ2-1, the V gene TRBV7-2; 9 positions agree with TRBD2. CDR1 is SGHTA and CDR2 is FQGNSA in the germline V gene. V shed 3 bases, J shed 7 bases, and the junction held 7 bases outside the gene matches. CDR3 length: 15 residues. CDR3 sequence (DNA): TGTGCCAGCAGCTTGGCTAGCGGGAATGTGAATGAGCAGTTCTTC. It specifies CASSLASGNVNEQFF.